This is a list of T cell receptor beta chains from one sample in a study of response to subunit inactivated influenza vaccine. TCRdb recomputed calls from the RT-PCR reads with MiXCR, one row per CDR3 protein. The table includes about 540,000 distinct CDR3 sequences, around 21% detected once. The same sample was also studied in work on T cells expressing NK-cell markers.

The starting material was CD4+ T cells sorted from PBMCs, obtained 11 to 12 days after vaccination. Every receptor here comes from a middle-aged man who received an inactivated influenza vaccine. CDR3s include the opening cysteine and the closing phenylalanine or tryptophan. The order of the fields is J gene, clone size, D gene, V gene, CDR3 DNA, CDR3 protein. D genes are given only for firm matches. Only some rows state a clone size, as once, few, many or a class for expanded clones.

>TRBJ2-1|NA|NA|TRBV30
TGTGCCTGGAGTGTGGGTAGCGGTTACAATGAGCAGTTCTTC
CAWSVGSGYNEQFF
>TRBJ1-2|many|NA|TRBV12-3/TRBV12-4
TGTGCCAGCAGCGGACTGTCTTACTATGGCTACACCTTC
CASSGLSYYGYTF
>TRBJ1-2|few|NA|TRBV20-1
TGCAGTGCTAGCCCCGGGGCAGCCCCTCTCTATGGCTACACCTTC
CSASPGAAPLYGYTF
>TRBJ2-7|few|NA|TRBV20-1
TGCAGTGCTGCCCGGGTCCTCGGGGGGCACGAGCAGTACTTC
CSAARVLGGHEQYF
>TRBJ2-2|NA|NA|TRBV20-1
TGCAGTGCTAAAGCGATGCCCTTCGATGGCACCGGGGAGCTGTTTTTT
CSAKAMPFDGTGELFF
>TRBJ2-3|NA|NA|TRBV5-1
TGCGCCAGCAGCTTGGAGCGTACAACTAGCACAGATACGCAGTATTTT
CASSLERTTSTDTQYF
>TRBJ1-4|NA|NA|TRBV7-8
TGTGCCAGCAGCCCACGGTGGGCAGGGAGTAATGAAAAACTGTTTTTT
CASSPRWAGSNEKLFF
>TRBJ2-1|NA|NA|TRBV4-2
TGTGCCAGCAGCCAAGATCCTTTACAGACCTCCTACAATGAGCAGTTCTTC
CASSQDPLQTSYNEQFF
>TRBJ1-1|NA|NA|TRBV4-2
TGTGCCAGCAGCCGACACCTCAGGGGTGGGAACACTGAAGCTTTCTTT
CASSRHLRGGNTEAFF
>TRBJ1-2|many|NA|TRBV20-1
TGCAGTGCCCCAGCGAGGTATGGCTACACCTTC
CSAPARYGYTF
>TRBJ2-7|NA|NA|TRBV6-1
TGTGCCAGCAGTGTTTCCAGGACTGACTACGAGCAGTACTTC
CASSVSRTDYEQYF
>TRBJ2-5|NA|NA|TRBV18
TGTGCCAGCTCACCACCTAGCACATCTGGGACCCAGTACTTC
CASSPPSTSGTQYF
>TRBJ2-2|NA|NA|TRBV3-1
TGTGCCAGCAGCCAACTAGGAGGCACCGGGGAGCTGTTTTTT
CASSQLGGTGELFF
>TRBJ1-6|NA|TRBD1|TRBV27
TGTGCCAGCAGACGGGACAGGGTGTCTCAAAGAACAGATTCACCCCTCCACTTT
CASRRDRVSQRTDSPLHF
>TRBJ2-5|NA|TRBD1|TRBV6-5
TGTGCCAGCAGTTACACCTCCGGGACAGGTTCGTCCCAGTACTTC
CASSYTSGTGSSQYF
>TRBJ2-1|few|TRBD2|TRBV4-2
TGTGCCAGCAGCCAAGATCTTGGGAGCGGGACTTCTGAGCAGTTCTTC
CASSQDLGSGTSEQFF
>TRBJ1-4|many|NA|TRBV12-3/TRBV12-4
TGTGCCAGCAGTTCCCCGGGACGGAAGGACGAAAAACTGTTTTTT
CASSSPGRKDEKLFF
>TRBJ2-1|NA|TRBD2|TRBV20-1
TGCAGTGCGCCACTAGCGGGAGGGCGAAGCTCCTACAATGAGCAGTTCTTC
CSAPLAGGRSSYNEQFF
>TRBJ1-1|NA|NA|TRBV12-3/TRBV12-4
TGTGCCAGCAGATACGGACGGGGCACGGCTTTCTTT
CASRYGRGTAFF
>TRBJ2-1|NA|TRBD2|TRBV11-2
TGTGCCAGCAGCTTAGGGGGGACTAGCGGGAGAGTGGAGCAGTTCTTC
CASSLGGTSGRVEQFF
>TRBJ2-7|few|TRBD1|TRBV27
TGTGCCAGCAGTTTATCGCGGTCTGGGACAGGGTCGTACGAGCAGTACTTC
CASSLSRSGTGSYEQYF
>TRBJ2-1|few|NA|TRBV6-2/TRBV6-3
TGTGCCAGCAGGGGGTTTAAGTTAGCTGATGAGCAGTTCTTC
CASRGFKLADEQFF
>TRBJ2-3|few|NA|TRBV18
TGTGCCAGCTCACCCGTCGCGACAGGATTCACAGATACGCAGTATTTT
CASSPVATGFTDTQYF
>TRBJ2-3|NA|TRBD2|TRBV20-1
TGCTCGAGCGGGAGGGCCGAAGATACGCAGTATTTT
CSSGRAEDTQYF
>TRBJ2-6|NA|NA|TRBV5-4
TGTGCCAGCAGCTTGGAATCGGGCAGGACGAGCTCTGGGGCCAACGTCCTGACTTTC
CASSLESGRTSSGANVLTF
>TRBJ2-6|few|NA|TRBV7-8
TGTGCCAGCAGCAATCGACAGGTCTCTGGGGCCAACGTCCTGACTTTC
CASSNRQVSGANVLTF
>TRBJ1-6|NA|NA|TRBV7-9
TGTGCCAGCAGCTTAGTTTCTCCGGGACGGTGGGTTTCACCCCTCCACTTT
CASSLVSPGRWVSPLHF
>TRBJ2-2|NA|NA|TRBV4-3
TGCGCCAGCAGCCAAGGTTTTAAGACCGGGGAGCTGTTTTTT
CASSQGFKTGELFF
>TRBJ2-7|NA|NA|TRBV20-1
TGCAGTGCTAGAAAGTTATCCAGGGACGAGCAGTACTTC
CSARKLSRDEQYF
>TRBJ2-2|few|TRBD2|TRBV7-9
TGTGCCAGCAGCTTCCTAGCGGGAGGGGCCGGGGAGCTGTTTTTT
CASSFLAGGAGELFF
>TRBJ2-5|many|NA|TRBV12-3/TRBV12-4
TGTGCCAGCAGTCGGGACAACCAAGAGACCCAGTACTTC
CASSRDNQETQYF
>TRBJ2-5|few|NA|TRBV12-3/TRBV12-4
TGTGCCAGCAGTTTAACTGAGCCTTGGGAGACCCAGTACTTC
CASSLTEPWETQYF
>TRBJ2-2|many|TRBD1|TRBV12-3/TRBV12-4
TGTGCCAGCAGAACGACAGGGGGGTCGCTCGCCGGGGAGCTGTTTTTT
CASRTTGGSLAGELFF
>TRBJ2-3|NA|TRBD2|TRBV7-2
TGTGCCAGCAGCTTAGTGTCTGCGGGGGGGCCGGGAGATACGCAGTATTTT
CASSLVSAGGPGDTQYF
>TRBJ2-3|many|NA|TRBV29-1
TGCAGCGTTCTTAGGGGTGGCGGGCTGACTACGCAGTATTTT
CSVLRGGGLTTQYF
>TRBJ2-1|few|TRBD2|TRBV7-9
TGTGCCAGCAGCTTTTTTAGCGGGAGGAGGACCTACAATGAGCAGTTCTTC
CASSFFSGRRTYNEQFF
>TRBJ1-1|NA|TRBD1|TRBV20-1
TGCAGGGGGACAGGGGTGAACACTGAAGCTTTCTTT
CRGTGVNTEAFF
>TRBJ2-7|few|NA|TRBV10-2
TGCGCCAGCAAGCTACTAGCCGACGGCTACGAGCAGTACTTC
CASKLLADGYEQYF
>TRBJ2-1|NA|NA|TRBV24-1
TGTGCCACCAGTTGGGGGGCGTCCTACAATGAGCAGTTCTTC
CATSWGASYNEQFF
>TRBJ2-4|once|TRBD1|TRBV7-2
TGTGCCAGCAGCTTAGGGACAGGGGAGGCTTCTGGCATTCAGTACTTC
CASSLGTGEASGIQYF
>TRBJ2-7|NA|NA|TRBV11-2
TGTGCCAGCAGGGCGGAACAGGGAGTCGGCGAGCAGTACTTC
CASRAEQGVGEQYF
>TRBJ2-1|NA|TRBD2|TRBV6-5
TGTGCCAGCAGTTACCCTAGCGGGAGGGGACCCTACAATGAGCAGTTCTTC
CASSYPSGRGPYNEQFF
>TRBJ2-1|many|TRBD2|TRBV5-1
TGCGCCAGCAGCTTACTAGCGGGAGGGCCCAATGAGCAGTTCTTC
CASSLLAGGPNEQFF
>TRBJ2-5|many|NA|TRBV2
TGTGCCAGCACAGCTGAAGAGACCCAGTACTTC
CASTAEETQYF
>TRBJ1-2|NA|NA|TRBV30
TGTGCCTGGAGTGTAGCGGCAGCCATTGGCTACACCTTC
CAWSVAAAIGYTF
>TRBJ2-1|many|TRBD2|TRBV20-1
TGCAGTGCAACCCCGCCGCGGGGGTCCAATGAGCAGTTCTTC
CSATPPRGSNEQFF
>TRBJ2-5|NA|TRBD2|TRBV3-1
TGTGCCAGCAGCCAAACCGGGACTAGCGGCCCTCACCAGTACTTC
CASSQTGTSGPHQYF
>TRBJ2-5|NA|TRBD1|TRBV20-1
TGCAGTGCTAGCGGACAGGGCCAAGAGACCCAGTACTTC
CSASGQGQETQYF